This T cell receptor beta chain was recorded in a study of T cell responses to AZD1222 COVID-19 vaccine. General study results and limits: Females made up more of the donors, who were largely white British, and clonal diversity may have come out too low. Spike-wide vaccine-associated CD4 TCRs dominated at 160-218 and 743-854.

Regarding this clone: The target antigen is unknown.

Assay used: immunoSEQ multiplex PCR; TCRdb lists only in-frame clones, some missing. The profile covers around 160,000 clones, with 85% to 90% appearing a single time and around 5.5% taken by the ten largest. The CDR3 covers 13 residues. Trimming left V 4 bases short and J 0 bases short, with 1 base between. Per the germline V gene, CDR1 is SGHDN and CDR2 is FVKESK. This receptor was obtained from an adult in good health. The chain employs TRBV14 and TRBJ2-6, with unresolved D. Sequenced here: peripheral blood, sampled on day 0 of AZD1222 vaccination. The CDR3, as DNA: TGTGCCAGCAGCCTCTCTGGGGCCAACGTCCTGACTTTC. It yields the protein CASSLSGANVLTF.